Each of the 5 T cell receptor beta chains below was sequenced from the same sample in a study of identifying expanded T cells in peripheral blood (dated by TCRdb to the late 2010s). Libraries came from the immunoSEQ multiplex PCR assay. Not all clones reach the TCRdb copy of this immuneACCESS table, which keeps in-frame sequences only. Checked studies attribute under half of the gap to unresolved V genes and leave the rest unexplained. Within this sample are approximately 90,000 clones, with roughly 81% of them counted one time only. Together, the top ten hold roughly 4.1% of the sample. Source material: blood. The receptors derive from a person between 18 and 75 years old in good health.

The chain carries TRBV7-9 and TRBJ2-5; D remains ambiguous. Germline CDR1 SEHNR, CDR2 FQNEAQ (reference sequence). The CDR3 spans 15 residues. Trimming took 4 bases from V and 5 from J, leaving 17 bases between them. CDR3 bases: TGTGCCAGCAGCTCCCCCCGTGAGGTGTCGGAGACCCAGTACTTC. Protein sequence: CASSSPREVSETQYF.

J is TRBJ1-2 and V is TRBV11-2, with TRBD1 as a possible D gene (6 bases). The ends were cut back, 5 bases at V and 6 bases at J, with 13 bases in the middle. Germline lookup yields CDR1 SGHAT and CDR2 FQNNGV. CDR3 length: 13 amino acids. The CDR3 DNA follows: TGTGCCAGCAGCCACAACCCAGGGGATGGCTACACCTTC. It yields the protein CASSHNPGDGYTF.

The chain joins TRBV15 to TRBJ2-1; D is unclear. The CDR3 sequence is 18 residues long. Between the trimmed V and J ends, which lost 0 bases and 6 bases, there was a span of 21 bases. Germline-derived CDR1 and CDR2 are LNHNV and YYDKDF (reference sequence). The chain's CDR3 is CATSRELRTSLIRNEQFF. DNA for the CDR3: TGTGCCACCAGCAGAGAGCTGCGAACCAGTTTGATCCGCAATGAGCAGTTCTTC.

The chain carries TRBV21-1 and TRBJ2-5; TRBD2, the table's D call, lacks a check against the DNA. TRBV21-1 is marked as a pseudogene. CDR3 length equals 16 residues. CDR3 residues: CASSKAIRGKQETQYF. DNA for the CDR3: TGTGCCAGCAGCAAAGCGATACGGGGGAAACAAGAGACCCAGTACTTC.

The rearrangement uses TRBV10-2 and TRBJ2-7, with D unresolved. Germline V CDR1 and CDR2: WSHSY, SAAADI. The CDR3 runs 11 residues. V was shortened by 5 bases and J by 3 bases, with 5 bases between the two germline ends. In DNA form, the CDR3 reads TGCGCCAGCAGTCCAGTCTACGAGCAGTACTTC. It encodes CASSPVYEQYF.